The following is a T cell receptor beta chain sequence with its context. This sample is drawn from a study of OX40 agonist ivuxolimab in advanced cancers. Across the whole study: Administration of intravenous ivuxolimab to patients occurred every 2 weeks at 0.01 to 10 mg/kg. Participants averaged approximately 65 years of age (range 23 to 79) and were 82.7% male.

Sequenced by immunoSEQ multiplex PCR; TCRdb stores in-frame clones only, minus some. The sample gives about 69,000 clones, about three quarters of which show up once; 2% to 2.5% is in the top ten. The V gene's germline CDR1 is MDHEN and CDR2 SYDVKM. The ends were cut back, 4 bases at V and 0 bases at J, with 19 bases in the middle. This CDR3 comprises 18 residues. The genes are TRBV28 and TRBJ1-5, with a tentative D call TRBD1 (6 bases). Material: CD4+ or CD8+ T cells sorted from blood, obtained in a trial of the OX40 agonist ivuxolimab. The sequence derives from an adult with an advanced solid tumor such as melanoma, head and neck, liver or kidney cancer. CDR3 in amino acids: CASSYLLRTDVSNQPQHF. CDR3 bases: TGTGCCAGCAGTTACCTACTCAGGACAGACGTTAGCAATCAGCCCCAGCATTTT. The full variable domain, rest sourced from reference TRBV28 and TRBJ1-5, is DVKVTQSSRYLVKRTGEKVFLECVQDMDHENMFWYRQDPGLGLRLIYFSYDVKMKEKGDIPEGYSVSREKKERFSLILESASTNQTSMYLCASSYLLRTDVSNQPQHFGDGTRLSIL.